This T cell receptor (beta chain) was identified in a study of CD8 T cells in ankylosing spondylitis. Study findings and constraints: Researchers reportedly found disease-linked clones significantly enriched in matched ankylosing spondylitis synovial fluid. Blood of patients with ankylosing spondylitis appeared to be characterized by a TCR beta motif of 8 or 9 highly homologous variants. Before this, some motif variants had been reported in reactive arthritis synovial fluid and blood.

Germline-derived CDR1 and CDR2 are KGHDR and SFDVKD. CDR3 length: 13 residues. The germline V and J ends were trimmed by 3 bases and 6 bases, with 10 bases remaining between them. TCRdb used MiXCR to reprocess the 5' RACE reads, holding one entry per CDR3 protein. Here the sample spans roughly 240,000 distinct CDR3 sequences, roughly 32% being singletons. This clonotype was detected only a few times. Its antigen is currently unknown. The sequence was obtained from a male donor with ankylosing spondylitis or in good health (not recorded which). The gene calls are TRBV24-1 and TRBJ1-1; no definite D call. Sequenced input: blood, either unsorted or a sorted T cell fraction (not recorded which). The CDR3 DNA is TGTGCCACCAGTGATGGGAGTAGGGCTGAAGCTTTCTTT. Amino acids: CATSDGSRAEAFF.